This TCR beta chain was identified during a study of T cell responses to AZD1222 COVID-19 vaccine. The assay was immunoSEQ multiplex PCR, and TCRdb's table has in-frame clones only and misses some. The sample records approximately 150,000 clones, approximately 90% being singletons. The germline V and J ends were trimmed by 6 bases and 0 bases, with 8 bases remaining between them. The CDR3 length is 13 residues. Germline CDR1 is MNHEY and CDR2 is SVGAGI. Specimen: peripheral blood, collected 28 days after the second dose of the MenACWY control vaccine. The clonotype comes from an adult who received the MenACWY meningococcal vaccine as a control. The rearrangement joins TRBV6-5 to TRBJ1-2; D gene uncertain. CDR3 loop: CASSRQSNYGYTF. DNA for the CDR3: TGTGCCAGCAGCCGGCAGTCTAACTATGGCTACACCTTC.